The clone carrying this T cell receptor (beta chain) came up a few times. The sample originates from a study of regulatory T cells in long-lasting Graves disease. Germline CDR1 and CDR2: LNHDA and SQIVND (reference sequence). The V segment lost 6 bases and the J segment 1 base; nucleotides outside the gene matches: 5. This CDR3 contains 15 residues. The time point denotes: newly diagnosed GD, antithyroid drugs for less than 3 months. RNA isolated from PBMCs was used to make the TCR library. Through Arm-PCR of CDR3 regions and iRepertoire HTBI primers, TCR beta libraries were built. TCRdb reprocessed the multiplex PCR reads via MiXCR and lists one record per CDR3 protein. This sample carries 350,000 to 550,000 distinct CDR3 sequences, 14% to 15% of them seen once, and the ten largest clones take over 15%. These data were also filed under a second study, of T cells in Graves' hyperthyroidism and ophthalmopathy. That source adds: Patients showing uncontrolled infection, other autoimmune disease, pregnancy or lactation were ineligible. Clinical symptoms, serum thyroxine, TRAb, thyroid ultrasound and orbital computed tomography informed diagnoses.

The source is a woman between 25 and 40 years old with Graves disease. V is TRBV19 and J is TRBJ1-5; 8 nucleotides line up with TRBD1. Sequencing used peripheral blood mononuclear cells (PBMCs), obtained at new diagnosis, from a patient treated with antithyroid drugs. This chain's CDR3 is CASRWGQASNQPQHF. DNA of the CDR3: TGTGCCAGTAGATGGGGACAGGCCAGCAATCAGCCCCAGCATTTT.